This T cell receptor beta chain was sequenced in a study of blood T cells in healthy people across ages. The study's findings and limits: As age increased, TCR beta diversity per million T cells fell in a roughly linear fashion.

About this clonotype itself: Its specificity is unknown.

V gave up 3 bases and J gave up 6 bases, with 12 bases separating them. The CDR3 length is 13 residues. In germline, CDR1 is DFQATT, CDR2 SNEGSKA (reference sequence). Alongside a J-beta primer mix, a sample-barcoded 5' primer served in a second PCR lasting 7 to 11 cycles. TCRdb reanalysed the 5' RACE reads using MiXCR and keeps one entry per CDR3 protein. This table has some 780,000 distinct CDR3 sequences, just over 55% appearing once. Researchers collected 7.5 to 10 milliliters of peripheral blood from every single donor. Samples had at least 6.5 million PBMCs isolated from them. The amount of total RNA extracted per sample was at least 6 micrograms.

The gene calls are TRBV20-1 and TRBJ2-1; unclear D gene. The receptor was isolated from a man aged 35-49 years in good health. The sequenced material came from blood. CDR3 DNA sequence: TGCAGTGCTAGTCCCAGATTCGGCAATGAGCAGTTCTTC. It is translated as CSASPRFGNEQFF.